One sample yielded the 29 T cell receptor beta chains listed below, sequenced in a study of neurological immune-mediated disorders. TCRdb processed the 5' RACE reads anew with MiXCR; each CDR3 protein has one entry. The sample consists of around 70,000 distinct CDR3 sequences, 4% to 6% of them appearing once. The sequenced material came from PBMCs. The receptors stem from a man aged 18 to 30 with multiple sclerosis.

This clonotype was picked up many times. V usage is TRBV10-2 and J usage is TRBJ2-7, with 8 bases lining up with TRBD1. The germline V gene encodes CDR1 WSHSY and CDR2 SAAADI. The CDR3 is 13 residues long. Trimming took 10 bases from V and 3 from J; bases not matched to a gene: 8. The CDR3 reads CAILGQGLYEQYF. The CDR3 bases are TGCGCCATCTTAGGACAGGGACTCTACGAGCAGTACTTC.

This clonotype was observed a handful of times. This sequence joins TRBV27 and TRBJ2-6; D remains unclear. V gave up 3 bases and J gave up 0 bases, with 9 bases separating them. This CDR3 comprises 16 residues. Germline CDR1 reads MNHEY; CDR2 reads SMNVEV (reference sequence). CDR3 sequence reads: CASSFTRVSGANVLTF. DNA of the CDR3: TGTGCCAGCAGTTTTACTCGGGTCTCTGGGGCCAACGTCCTGACTTTC.

This clonotype was seen ten or more times. The V and J genes are TRBV7-2 and TRBJ2-1; D perhaps matches TRBD1 (6 bases). Trimming left V 5 bases short and J 3 bases short, with 14 bases between. CDR1 and CDR2 (germline): SGHTA, FQGNSA. CDR3 length: 15 residues. The DNA of the CDR3 is TGTGCCAGCAGCCCGCAGGGGATCCACTACAATGAGCAGTTCTTC. It translates to CASSPQGIHYNEQFF.

In its sample, this clonotype was seen many times. The CDR3 region has the DNA TGCAGTGCTAAATTAGGCAGGGCGGCCGGGGGCAATCAGCCCCAGCATTTT. Protein: CSAKLGRAAGGNQPQHF. J is TRBJ1-5 and V is TRBV20-1; possibly TRBD1 for D (5 bases). This CDR3 has 17 amino acids. Looked up from germline, CDR1 is DFQATT and CDR2 is SNEGSKA (reference sequence). With 4 bases removed from V and 2 bases from J, the gap between germline ends came to 21 bases.

This clonotype was seen at least ten times. The V and J genes are TRBV7-9 and TRBJ2-5; TRBD2 aligns across 9 bases. CDR3 length: 17 amino acids. After removal of 0 bases from V and 4 bases from J, the junction contained 9 bases not matched to a gene. Per germline, CDR1 SEHNR and CDR2 FQNEAQ (reference sequence). CDR3 sequence reads: CASSLATAGGRPETQYF. For the CDR3, the DNA is TGTGCCAGCAGCTTAGCGACAGCGGGAGGTCGGCCAGAGACCCAGTACTTC.

This clonotype was picked up many times. The V gene is TRBV20-1, the J gene TRBJ1-2; TRBD1 aligns across 7 bases. Germline V gives CDR1 DFQATT, CDR2 SNEGSKA (reference sequence). J lost 8 bases, V lost 2 bases, and 14 bases had no gene match. The CDR3 has 15 amino acids. CDR3 in amino acids: CSARPPGGGGEGYTF. CDR3 nucleotides: TGCAGTGCTAGACCCCCGGGAGGGGGCGGGGAGGGCTACACCTTC.

In its sample, this clonotype was seen a few times. V gene TRBV6-1 combines with J gene TRBJ2-1; maybe TRBD2 (6 bases). Trimming took 8 bases from V and 3 from J, leaving 20 bases between them. In germline, CDR1 is MNHNS, CDR2 SASEGT. The CDR3 contains 16 residues. CDR3 residues: CASGGASASNYNEQFF. In DNA, the CDR3 is TGTGCCAGCGGTGGGGCTAGCGCTAGTAACTACAATGAGCAGTTCTTC.

This clonotype occurred many times. V and J are TRBV5-1 and TRBJ2-1, with TRBD2 matching 8 bases. The V gene's germline CDR1 is SGHRS and CDR2 YFSETQ. Germline trimming cut 4 bases from V and 4 bases from J; bases unmatched to any gene: 7. There are 15 residues in the CDR3. The CDR3 region is CASSPGASGYNEQFF. In DNA form, the CDR3 reads TGCGCCAGCAGCCCCGGGGCTAGCGGGTACAATGAGCAGTTCTTC.

This clonotype has ten or more counts. This chain uses TRBV20-1 with TRBJ1-4; 7 bases match TRBD1. In germline, CDR1 is DFQATT, CDR2 SNEGSKA (reference sequence). There are 16 residues in the CDR3. V shed 7 bases and J 0 bases; nucleotides not matched to a gene: 11. CDR3 DNA sequence: TGCAGTGTCTACACAGGGGTGGTGGCAACTAATGAAAAACTGTTTTTT. Translated: CSVYTGVVATNEKLFF.

This clonotype was seen at least ten times. The CDR3 loop reads CSARDLATFSSYEQYF. CDR3 nucleotides: TGCAGTGCTAGAGATTTAGCGACATTCAGCTCCTACGAGCAGTACTTC. The V gene is TRBV20-1, the J gene TRBJ2-7, with D tentatively TRBD2 (5 bases). Germline V gives CDR1 DFQATT, CDR2 SNEGSKA (reference sequence). Between the trimmed V and J ends, which lost 0 bases and 0 bases, there was a span of 15 bases. The CDR3 has 16 amino acids.

This clonotype was seen ten or more times. The chain recombines TRBV11-2 with TRBJ2-3, with 7 bases aligning to TRBD1. J gave up 1 base and V 0 bases, and 1 base lay outside the gene matches. The germline V gene has CDR1 SGHAT and CDR2 FQNNGV. This CDR3 has 15 residues. The CDR3 DNA sequence: TGTGCCAGCAGCTTAGAGGGGACAGGCACAGATACGCAGTATTTT. This gives the protein CASSLEGTGTDTQYF.

The sample holds many counts of this clonotype. This sequence joins TRBV5-1 and TRBJ2-5, with D possibly matching TRBD2 (5 bases). The length of the CDR3 is 18 residues. CDR1 and CDR2 (germline): SGHRS, YFSETQ. V gave up 0 bases and J gave up 3 bases, with 21 bases separating them. In DNA form, the CDR3 reads TGCGCCAGCAGCTTGGCGTTTGCAGTGGGAGTGGTGGAAGAGACCCAGTACTTC. Its translation is CASSLAFAVGVVEETQYF.

This clonotype has a count of ten or more. This chain joins TRBV15 and TRBJ2-4; TRBD2 matches at 7 bases. The CDR3 loop spans 15 amino acids. The V gene's germline CDR1 is LNHNV and CDR2 YYDKDF (reference sequence). Germline trimming cut 8 bases from V and 6 bases from J; bases unmatched to any gene: 13. The CDR3 region is CATRMTGEGGNIQYF. The CDR3 region has the DNA TGTGCCACCCGGATGACGGGGGAGGGTGGAAACATTCAGTACTTC.

This clonotype was picked up many times. V is TRBV20-1 and J is TRBJ2-3; TRBD2 matches at 8 bases. The CDR3 totals 15 residues. V lost 0 bases and J lost 5; bases outside the gene matches: 7. Germline V gene sequence: CDR1 DFQATT, CDR2 SNEGSKA (reference sequence). CDR3 in DNA: TGCAGTGCTAGAGATCCGGGGGGGCCTATAGATACGCAGTATTTT. Protein: CSARDPGGPIDTQYF.

This clonotype was observed at least ten times. V is TRBV12-3 or TRBV12-4 and J is TRBJ2-6; 9 bases line up with TRBD1. This CDR3 has 16 residues. V shed 3 bases and J 2 bases; nucleotides not matched to a gene: 2. Written as DNA, the CDR3 is TGTGCCAGCAGTTTGAGGACAGGGGCTGGGGCCAACGTCCTGACTTTC. Its translation is CASSLRTGAGANVLTF.

This clonotype occurred many times. This sequence joins TRBV5-1 and TRBJ2-2, with TRBD1 matching over 8 bases. V dropped 0 bases and J dropped 7; count of bases not matched to a gene: 5. Per germline, CDR1 SGHRS and CDR2 YFSETQ. This CDR3 has 15 residues. CDR3 loop: CASSLGSGGHGELFF. The CDR3 DNA sequence: TGCGCCAGCAGCTTGGGCTCAGGGGGCCACGGGGAGCTGTTTTTT.

In its sample, this clonotype was seen many times. The chain is built from TRBV9 and TRBJ2-3, with 8 nucleotides matching TRBD2. The CDR3 loop spans 16 amino acids. Trimming at V came to 4 bases and at J to 1 base, leaving 8 bases not matched to a gene. Germline V gene data show CDR1 as SGDLS and CDR2 as YYNGEE. CDR3 protein: CASSRGGSGRTDTQYF. CDR3 nucleotides: TGTGCCAGCAGCCGCGGGGGGAGCGGCCGCACAGATACGCAGTATTTT.

The table lists this clonotype with many counts. The genes are TRBV20-1 and TRBJ1-6, with D possibly matching TRBD1 (6 bases). The CDR3 runs 13 residues. CDR1 is DFQATT and CDR2 is SNEGSKA in the germline V gene (reference sequence). V lost 6 bases and J lost 10, with 16 bases in between. The CDR3 is CSAKQGSESPLHF. The CDR3 coding sequence is TGCAGTGCGAAACAGGGTTCGGAATCACCCCTCCACTTT.

This clonotype occurred a few times. A junction boundary mismatches the germline segment, possibly from a read error. This chain uses TRBV20-1 with TRBJ1-5, with TRBD1 as a possible D gene (6 bases). The CDR3 covers 13 residues. The germline CDR1 and CDR2 sequences are DFQATT and SNEGSKA (reference sequence). The CDR3 reads CSASPGAGQPQNF. The DNA of the CDR3 is TGCAGTGCTAGTCCAGGGGCGGGTCAGCCCCAGAATTTT.

This clonotype was detected many times. The chain uses TRBV28 and TRBJ1-5; D possibly corresponds to TRBD1 (5 bases). V dropped 4 bases and J dropped 2 bases, with 21 bases sitting between them. The CDR3 covers 18 residues. CDR1 and CDR2 (germline): MDHEN, SYDVKM. In DNA, the CDR3 is TGTGCCAGCAGTTCCGACATGGAGGGGCGTTATCGCAATCAGCCCCAGCATTTT. Amino acid sequence: CASSSDMEGRYRNQPQHF.

This clonotype was counted many times. This sequence joins TRBV20-1 and TRBJ1-1; D is undetermined. This CDR3 region has 14 residues. V was shortened by 0 bases and J by 4 bases, with 12 bases between the two germline ends. From germline, CDR1 is DFQATT and CDR2 SNEGSKA (reference sequence). This CDR3 is CSAREPGMSTEAFF. CDR3 nucleotides: TGCAGTGCTAGAGAGCCGGGGATGTCCACTGAAGCTTTCTTT.

This sequence joins TRBV27 and TRBJ2-7; TRBD2 agrees at 12 bases. The CDR3 has 15 amino acids. Trimming at V came to 6 bases and at J to 7 bases, leaving 10 bases not matched to a gene. The germline V gene has CDR1 MNHEY and CDR2 SMNVEV (reference sequence). CDR3 nucleotides: TGTGCCAGCAGCCTATGGACTAGCGGGGTTGGAGAGCAGTACTTC. As protein: CASSLWTSGVGEQYF.

This clonotype was counted only a few times. The chain joins TRBV7-2 to TRBJ2-7; D remains unclear. Deletions cut 1 base from V and 3 bases from J, with 7 bases between. The CDR3 contains 13 residues. Germline CDR1 is SGHTA and CDR2 is FQGNSA. CDR3: CASSLGVVYEQYF. In DNA form, the CDR3 reads TGTGCCAGCAGCTTAGGGGTAGTCTACGAGCAGTACTTC.

This clonotype was seen at least ten times. The chain couples TRBV29-1 to TRBJ2-1, with D perhaps matching TRBD1 (6 bases). Trimming cost V 4 bases and J 0 bases, with 19 bases left between them. This CDR3 spans 17 amino acids. Germline values: CDR1 SQVTM, CDR2 ANQGSEA. CDR3 protein: CSVAGTPFPSSYNEQFF. The CDR3, as DNA: TGCAGCGTTGCCGGGACACCTTTTCCCTCCTCCTACAATGAGCAGTTCTTC.

This clonotype was observed at least ten times. The V and J genes are TRBV2 and TRBJ2-3; 8 nucleotides agree with TRBD1. V shed 5 bases, J shed 4 bases, and the junction held 5 bases outside the gene matches. The germline gives CDR1 SNHLY, CDR2 FYNNEI. The CDR3 loop spans 14 amino acids. CDR3 coding DNA: TGTGCCAGCAGTCAACAGGGGGTGTCAGATACGCAGTATTTT. This translates into CASSQQGVSDTQYF.

This clonotype was observed many times. V and J are TRBV10-3 and TRBJ1-2; no clear D. Germline CDR1 ENHRY, CDR2 SYGVKD. The V end was cut by 5 bases, the J end by 8 bases, with 18 bases between. The CDR3 consists of 14 residues. The CDR3 spells CAISNRERGGGYTF. Here the CDR3 DNA reads TGTGCCATCAGTAACCGGGAGCGAGGAGGCGGCTACACCTTC.

The genes are TRBV6-5 and TRBJ2-7, with D uncertain. The CDR3 contains 12 residues. In germline, CDR1 is MNHEY, CDR2 SVGAGI. V dropped 5 bases and J dropped 0 bases, with 5 bases sitting between them. DNA for the CDR3: TGTGCCAGCAGTAAAGACTCCTACGAGCAGTACTTC. This gives the protein CASSKDSYEQYF.

This clonotype was counted many times. This chain joins TRBV7-9 and TRBJ1-1, with D tentatively TRBD1 (5 bases). V lost 3 bases to trimming and J lost 3 bases, with 11 bases between them. The CDR3 is made up of 14 amino acids. Per germline, CDR1 SEHNR and CDR2 FQNEAQ (reference sequence). DNA of the CDR3: TGTGCCAGCAGCTTGGGGCATCCGGACACTGAAGCTTTCTTT. This encodes CASSLGHPDTEAFF. The full variable domain, completed using reference TRBV7-9 and TRBJ1-1, is DTGVSQNPRHKITKRGQNVTFRCDPISEHNRLYWYRQTLGQGPEFLTYFQNEAQLEKSRLLSDRFSAERPKGSFSTLEIQRTEQGDSAMYLCASSLGHPDTEAFFGQGTRLTVV.

The sample holds many counts of this clonotype. The CDR3 coding sequence is TGCGCCAGCAGCCAAGATCGACTCAGTAGCTACGAGCAGTACTTC. This sequence encodes CASSQDRLSSYEQYF. This chain uses TRBV4-3 with TRBJ2-7; no reliable D call. The CDR3 is 15 amino acids. Germline CDR1 LGHNA, CDR2 YSLEER. Trimming left V 0 bases short and J 3 bases short, with 12 bases between.